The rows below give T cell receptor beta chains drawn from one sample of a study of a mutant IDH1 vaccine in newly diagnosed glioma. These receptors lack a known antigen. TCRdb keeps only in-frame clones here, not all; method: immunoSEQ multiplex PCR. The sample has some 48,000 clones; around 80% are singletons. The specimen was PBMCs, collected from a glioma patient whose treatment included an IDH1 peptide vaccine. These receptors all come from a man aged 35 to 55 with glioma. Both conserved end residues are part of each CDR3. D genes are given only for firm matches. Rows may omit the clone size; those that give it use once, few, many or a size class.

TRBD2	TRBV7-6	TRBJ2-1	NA	TGTGCCAGCAGCTTAGGACTAGCGGCAACCTACAATGAGCAGTTCTTC	CASSLGLAATYNEQFF
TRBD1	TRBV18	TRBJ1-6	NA	TGTGCCAGCCTAACAGGGGGAAGTAATTCACCCCTCCACTTT	CASLTGGSNSPLHF
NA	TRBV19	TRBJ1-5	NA	TGTGCCAGTAGTTCTCCCACCAGGCAGGGCCTAAAGAAGCCCCAGCATTTT	CASSSPTRQGLKKPQHF
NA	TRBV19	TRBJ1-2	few	TGTGCCAGTAGTATCGAGCTTCGGAGGGGCTACACCTTC	CASSIELRRGYTF
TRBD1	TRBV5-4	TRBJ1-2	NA	TGTGCCAGCAGCGTTAAGGACAGGCCCTATGGCTACACCTTC	CASSVKDRPYGYTF
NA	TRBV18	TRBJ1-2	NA	TGTGCCAGCTCACCGGGGGGTCGGGGATACCATGGCTACACCTTC	CASSPGGRGYHGYTF
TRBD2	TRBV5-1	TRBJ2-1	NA	TGCGCCAGCAGCCCACGGGAGGGCTACAATGAGCAGTTCTTC	CASSPREGYNEQFF
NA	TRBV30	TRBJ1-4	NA	TGTGCCTGGGAGGACGGACAGAGCCTAAATGAAAAACTGTTTTTT	CAWEDGQSLNEKLFF
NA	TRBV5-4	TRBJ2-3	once	TGTGCCAGCAGCTTGGAGGCGGGGCTCACAGATACGCAGTATTTT	CASSLEAGLTDTQYF
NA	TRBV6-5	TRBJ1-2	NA	TGTGCCAGCAGCTCCCGGGGGGGAGGTCTGGCGGGCTACACCTTC	CASSSRGGGLAGYTF
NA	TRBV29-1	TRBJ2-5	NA	TGCAGCGTTGCAGCGGAGCTACAAGAGACCCAGTACTTC	CSVAAELQETQYF
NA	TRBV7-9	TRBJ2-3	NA	TGTGCCAGCAGCTCGTTAAACCGGGACGAGATGGGTACGCAGTATTTT	CASSSLNRDEMGTQYF
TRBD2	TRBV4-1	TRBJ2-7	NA	TGCGCCAGCAGCCGCGAAACTAGCGGCTACGAGCAGTACTTC	CASSRETSGYEQYF
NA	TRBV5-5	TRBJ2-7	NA	TGTGCCAGCAGCCACGCCGACGGCCTAGGGGAGCAGTACTTC	CASSHADGLGEQYF
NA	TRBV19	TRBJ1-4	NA	TGTGCCAGTAGTTTCCAGGGTGGAGAAAGACTGTTTTTT	CASSFQGGERLFF
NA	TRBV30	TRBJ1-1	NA	TGTGCCTGGCTCCGGGACTCGCACACTGAAGCTTTCTTT	CAWLRDSHTEAFF
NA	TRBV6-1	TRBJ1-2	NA	TGTGCCAGCAGACCCGCGGGACCGAACGGTCATGGCTACACCTTC	CASRPAGPNGHGYTF
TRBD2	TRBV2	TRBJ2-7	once	TGTGCCAGCAGTGCTACCGGGACTAGCGGTCGTCACGAGCAGTACTTC	CASSATGTSGRHEQYF
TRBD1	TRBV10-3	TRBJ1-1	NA	TGTGCCACCGCCAGATTACAGGGGGAGGGTGAAGCTTTCTTT	CATARLQGEGEAFF
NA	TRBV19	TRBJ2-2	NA	TGTGCCAGTACCAGAAGCGGAACGAACACCGGGGAGCTGTTTTTT	CASTRSGTNTGELFF
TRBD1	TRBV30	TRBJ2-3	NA	TGTGCCTGGAGTATCAGGACAGGGGCTGGCACAGATACGCAGTATTTT	CAWSIRTGAGTDTQYF
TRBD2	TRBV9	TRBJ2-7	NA	TGTGCCAGCAGCCCTACTAGCGGCAGCTCCTACGAGCAGTACTTC	CASSPTSGSSYEQYF
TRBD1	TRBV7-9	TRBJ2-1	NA	TGTGCCAGCAGCGCAAGAGGACAGGGGAGCTACAATGAGCAGTTCTTC	CASSARGQGSYNEQFF
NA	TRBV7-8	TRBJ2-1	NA	TGTGCCAGCAGCAGGGGTTGGAGGGATGAGCAGTTCTTC	CASSRGWRDEQFF
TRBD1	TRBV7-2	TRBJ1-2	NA	TGTGCCAGCAGCTTAGAAACAGGGGATTATGGCTACACCTTC	CASSLETGDYGYTF
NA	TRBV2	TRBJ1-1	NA	TGTGCCAGCAAGGTAGGCGACACTGAAGCTTTCTTT	CASKVGDTEAFF
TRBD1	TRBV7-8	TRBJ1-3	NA	TGTGCCAGCAGCCCACCCCTAGGGGACAGTCTCTCTGGAAACACCATATATTTT	CASSPPLGDSLSGNTIYF
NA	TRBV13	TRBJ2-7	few	TGTGCCAGCAGCTTAGAAGGTGGGGGGACCTACGAGCAGTACTTC	CASSLEGGGTYEQYF
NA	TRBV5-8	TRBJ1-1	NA	TGTGCCAGCAGCTTCCTCACGCGGCTTGAAGCTTTCTTT	CASSFLTRLEAFF
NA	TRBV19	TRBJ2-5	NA	TGTGCCACATCAAGGCGGGAACAAGAGACCCAGTACTTC	CATSRREQETQYF
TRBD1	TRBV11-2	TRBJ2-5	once	TGTGCCAGCAGCCCGGACAGGGGAGAGACCCAGTACTTC	CASSPDRGETQYF
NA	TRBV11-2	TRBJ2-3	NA	TGTGCCAGCGAGGTAGGCCTAGCGAAAAGCACAGATACGCAGTATTTT	CASEVGLAKSTDTQYF
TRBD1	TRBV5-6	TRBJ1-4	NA	TGTGCCAGCAGCTGGGGACAGACTAATGAAAAACTGTTTTTT	CASSWGQTNEKLFF
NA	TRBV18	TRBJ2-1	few	TGTGCCAGCTCACCACCTGGGAATGAGCAGTTCTTC	CASSPPGNEQFF
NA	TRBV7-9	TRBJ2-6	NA	TGTGCCAGCAGCTCGTTGGCGAGGGACTCTGGGGCCAACGTCCTGACTTTC	CASSSLARDSGANVLTF
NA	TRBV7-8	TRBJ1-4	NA	TGTGCCAGCAGCCCCAGATCGGGACCGGAAAAACTGTTTTTT	CASSPRSGPEKLFF
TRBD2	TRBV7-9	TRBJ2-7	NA	TGTGCCAGCAGCCTTTCCGGGCTAGCGGGAGGGTTCGGCGAGCAGTACTTC	CASSLSGLAGGFGEQYF
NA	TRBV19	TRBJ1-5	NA	TGTGCCAGTAGGTCCACAGGGCGGTTGGATAGCAATCAGCCCCAGCATTTT	CASRSTGRLDSNQPQHF
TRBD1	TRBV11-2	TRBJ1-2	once	TGTGCCAGCAGCTCTTACAGGACAGGGGGGGCCCATGGCTACACCTTC	CASSSYRTGGAHGYTF
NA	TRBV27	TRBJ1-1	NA	TGTGCCAGCAGCCCTACCAGGAAGAACACTGAAGCTTTCTTT	CASSPTRKNTEAFF
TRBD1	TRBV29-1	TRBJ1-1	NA	TGCAGCGTTAGGACAGGTGGGGACACTGAAGCTTTCTTT	CSVRTGGDTEAFF
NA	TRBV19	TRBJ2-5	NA	TGTGCCAGTAGCCTCCAGGGCCTTCTTCGAGAGACCCAGTACTTC	CASSLQGLLRETQYF
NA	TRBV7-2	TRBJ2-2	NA	TGTGCCAGCAGCTTAGCGATGCGGGCACGGACCGGGGAGCTGTTTTTT	CASSLAMRARTGELFF
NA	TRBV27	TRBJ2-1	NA	TGTGCCAGCAGTCCGACGCCGAGCTCCTACAATGAGCAGTTCTTC	CASSPTPSSYNEQFF
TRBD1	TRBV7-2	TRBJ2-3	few	TGTGCCAGCAGCACCCGGGACAGGGATACGCAGTATTTT	CASSTRDRDTQYF